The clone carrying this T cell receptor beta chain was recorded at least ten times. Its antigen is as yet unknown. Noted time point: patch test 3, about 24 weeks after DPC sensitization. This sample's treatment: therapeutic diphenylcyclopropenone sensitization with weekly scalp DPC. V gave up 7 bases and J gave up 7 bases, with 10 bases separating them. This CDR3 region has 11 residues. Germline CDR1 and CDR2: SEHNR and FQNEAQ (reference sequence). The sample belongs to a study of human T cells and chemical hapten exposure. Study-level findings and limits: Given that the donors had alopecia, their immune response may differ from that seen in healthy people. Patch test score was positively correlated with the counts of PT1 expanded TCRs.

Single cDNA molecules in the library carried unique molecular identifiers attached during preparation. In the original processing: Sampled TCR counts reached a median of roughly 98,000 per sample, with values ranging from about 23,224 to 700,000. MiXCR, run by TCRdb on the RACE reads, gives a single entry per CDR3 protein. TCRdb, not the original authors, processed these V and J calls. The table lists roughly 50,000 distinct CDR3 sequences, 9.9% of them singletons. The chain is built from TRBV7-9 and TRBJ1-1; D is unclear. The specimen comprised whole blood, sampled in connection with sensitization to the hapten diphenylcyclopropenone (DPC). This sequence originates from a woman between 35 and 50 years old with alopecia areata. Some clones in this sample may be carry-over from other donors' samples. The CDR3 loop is CASKNGNEAFF. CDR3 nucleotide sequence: TGTGCCAGCAAGAACGGAAATGAAGCTTTCTTT.